Listed below are T cell receptor beta chains from one sample, sequenced in a study of T cells in Graves' hyperthyroidism and ophthalmopathy. TCRdb redid the calling of the multiplex PCR reads with MiXCR, one entry per CDR3 protein. The data contain over 450,000 distinct CDR3 sequences, 17% of them singletons. The sample comprised blood. The receptors shown here come from a woman under 30 with Graves' ophthalmopathy. Each CDR3 is given with its conserved first and last residue. A D gene is named only where the DNA matches it firmly. Only part of the rows carry a size: once, few, many, or a class if the clone is expanded.

d_call: NA
v_call: TRBV6-5
j_call: TRBJ1-2
clone_size: many
cdr3_aa: CASSYSSVGDPYGYTF
cdr3_nt: TGTGCCAGCAGTTACTCGTCCGTCGGGGATCCCTATGGCTACACCTTC

d_call: TRBD1
v_call: TRBV7-8
j_call: TRBJ1-3
clone_size: NA
cdr3_aa: CASSFPDRRIGNTIYF
cdr3_nt: TGTGCCAGCAGCTTTCCGGACAGGAGGATTGGAAACACCATATATTTT

d_call: NA
v_call: TRBV5-5
j_call: TRBJ2-3
clone_size: many
cdr3_aa: CASSLSGLSTDTQYF
cdr3_nt: TGTGCCAGCAGCTTGTCCGGACTAAGCACAGATACGCAGTATTTT

d_call: NA
v_call: TRBV6-1
j_call: TRBJ2-2
clone_size: few
cdr3_aa: CASRRRTGELFF
cdr3_nt: TGTGCCAGCAGGCGCCGGACCGGGGAGCTGTTTTTT

d_call: NA
v_call: TRBV24-1
j_call: TRBJ2-7
clone_size: NA
cdr3_aa: CATSDLRDGSYEQYF
cdr3_nt: TGTGCCACCAGTGACCTCCGAGACGGCTCCTACGAGCAGTACTTC

d_call: NA
v_call: TRBV5-8
j_call: TRBJ1-5
clone_size: NA
cdr3_aa: CASTSRERENQPQHF
cdr3_nt: TGTGCCAGCACCTCTAGGGAGAGGGAAAATCAGCCCCAGCATTTT

d_call: NA
v_call: TRBV30
j_call: TRBJ1-6
clone_size: NA
cdr3_aa: CAWSLRQGSSSYNSPLHF
cdr3_nt: TGTGCCTGGAGTTTACGGCAGGGGTCGAGCTCCTATAATTCACCCCTCCACTTT

d_call: NA
v_call: TRBV2
j_call: TRBJ1-2
clone_size: many
cdr3_aa: CATRSGGAGNYGYTF
cdr3_nt: TGTGCCACAAGGAGCGGGGGCGCAGGAAACTATGGCTACACCTTC

d_call: TRBD1
v_call: TRBV24-1
j_call: TRBJ2-3
clone_size: few
cdr3_aa: CATSGDRAPDTQYF
cdr3_nt: TGTGCCACCAGTGGAGACAGGGCGCCAGATACGCAGTATTTT

d_call: NA
v_call: TRBV2
j_call: TRBJ2-3
clone_size: many
cdr3_aa: CASSEQGGSTDTQYF
cdr3_nt: TGTGCCAGCAGCGAACAGGGAGGCAGCACAGATACGCAGTATTTT

d_call: TRBD1
v_call: TRBV9
j_call: TRBJ1-2
clone_size: NA
cdr3_aa: CASSVVSGDRGANYGYTF
cdr3_nt: TGTGCCAGCAGCGTAGTTAGTGGGGACAGGGGTGCTAACTATGGCTACACCTTC

d_call: TRBD2
v_call: TRBV18
j_call: TRBJ2-7
clone_size: many
cdr3_aa: CASSPNSGGAYEQYF
cdr3_nt: TGTGCCAGCTCACCCAATAGCGGGGGGGCCTACGAGCAGTACTTC

d_call: NA
v_call: TRBV4-3
j_call: TRBJ2-7
clone_size: few
cdr3_aa: CASSQERGPGEQYF
cdr3_nt: TGCGCCAGCAGCCAAGAGAGGGGCCCGGGCGAGCAGTACTTC

d_call: TRBD1
v_call: TRBV28
j_call: TRBJ2-1
clone_size: many
cdr3_aa: CASTPGGTGSGQFF
cdr3_nt: TGTGCCAGCACTCCTGGCGGGACAGGGAGCGGGCAGTTCTTC

d_call: TRBD1
v_call: TRBV19
j_call: TRBJ1-2
clone_size: NA
cdr3_aa: CASSASPGTANGYTF
cdr3_nt: TGTGCCAGTAGTGCTTCACCCGGGACAGCAAATGGCTACACCTTC

d_call: NA
v_call: TRBV2
j_call: TRBJ1-1
clone_size: many
cdr3_aa: CASSEAGRKTEAFF
cdr3_nt: TGTGCCAGCAGTGAAGCGGGACGCAAAACTGAAGCTTTCTTT

d_call: NA
v_call: TRBV29-1
j_call: TRBJ2-2
clone_size: NA
cdr3_aa: CSVDSVGELFF
cdr3_nt: TGCAGCGTTGATTCCGTCGGGGAGCTGTTTTTT

d_call: NA
v_call: TRBV6-1
j_call: TRBJ2-7
clone_size: few
cdr3_aa: CASSPGWTYEQYF
cdr3_nt: TGTGCCAGCAGCCCAGGGTGGACCTACGAGCAGTACTTC

d_call: NA
v_call: TRBV20-1
j_call: TRBJ2-2
clone_size: NA
cdr3_aa: CSARDFAGELFF
cdr3_nt: TGCAGTGCTAGAGATTTTGCAGGGGAGCTGTTTTTT

d_call: NA
v_call: TRBV7-9
j_call: TRBJ2-5
clone_size: many
cdr3_aa: CASVGRRETQYF
cdr3_nt: TGTGCCAGCGTGGGTCGTCGGGAGACCCAGTACTTC

d_call: TRBD1
v_call: TRBV28
j_call: TRBJ2-7
clone_size: many
cdr3_aa: CASSTPTGRSYEQYF
cdr3_nt: TGTGCCAGCAGTACCCCGACAGGGCGCTCCTACGAGCAGTACTTC

d_call: NA
v_call: TRBV7-8
j_call: TRBJ2-7
clone_size: NA
cdr3_aa: CASSLEIHTYEQYF
cdr3_nt: TGTGCCAGCAGCTTAGAGATTCATACCTACGAGCAGTACTTC

d_call: NA
v_call: TRBV5-1
j_call: TRBJ1-5
clone_size: few
cdr3_aa: CASSLYGGGNQPQHF
cdr3_nt: TGCGCCAGCAGCTTGTACGGAGGAGGCAATCAGCCCCAGCATTTT

d_call: NA
v_call: TRBV12-3/TRBV12-4
j_call: TRBJ1-6
clone_size: few
cdr3_aa: CASSWTDSYNSPLHF
cdr3_nt: TGTGCCAGCAGTTGGACAGACTCTTATAATTCACCCCTCCACTTT

d_call: TRBD1
v_call: TRBV27
j_call: TRBJ1-3
clone_size: many
cdr3_aa: CASSSITTGVTGNTIYF
cdr3_nt: TGTGCCAGCAGCTCAATAACGACAGGGGTAACTGGAAACACCATATATTTT

d_call: NA
v_call: TRBV27
j_call: TRBJ2-6
clone_size: NA
cdr3_aa: CASKLSGSGANVLTF
cdr3_nt: TGTGCCAGCAAGCTTAGCGGCTCTGGGGCCAACGTCCTGACTTTC

d_call: NA
v_call: TRBV19
j_call: TRBJ2-1
clone_size: few
cdr3_aa: CASSLDSDNEQFF
cdr3_nt: TGTGCCAGTAGTCTGGACAGCGATAACGAGCAGTTCTTC

d_call: NA
v_call: TRBV7-6
j_call: TRBJ2-1
clone_size: many
cdr3_aa: CASSALLEYNEQFF
cdr3_nt: TGTGCCAGCAGCGCCCTCCTAGAGTACAATGAGCAGTTCTTC

d_call: NA
v_call: TRBV6-4
j_call: TRBJ1-1
clone_size: NA
cdr3_aa: CASSDRADGRGAFF
cdr3_nt: TGTGCCAGCAGTGACAGGGCCGACGGAAGGGGAGCTTTCTTT

d_call: NA
v_call: TRBV7-2
j_call: TRBJ2-1
clone_size: many
cdr3_aa: CASSSAVDYNEQFF
cdr3_nt: TGTGCCAGCAGCTCGGCGGTAGACTACAATGAGCAGTTCTTC

d_call: TRBD2
v_call: TRBV28
j_call: TRBJ2-7
clone_size: few
cdr3_aa: CASSLTSGPTYEQYF
cdr3_nt: TGTGCCAGCAGTCTGACTAGCGGCCCAACCTACGAGCAGTACTTC

d_call: NA
v_call: TRBV3-1
j_call: TRBJ1-6
clone_size: many
cdr3_aa: CASSHRGPNSPLHF
cdr3_nt: TGTGCCAGCAGCCACAGGGGACCTAATTCACCCCTCCACTTT

d_call: NA
v_call: TRBV5-1
j_call: TRBJ1-1
clone_size: many
cdr3_aa: CASSPRVVTTEAFF
cdr3_nt: TGCGCCAGCAGCCCCCGAGTAGTGACCACTGAAGCTTTCTTT

d_call: TRBD1
v_call: TRBV25-1
j_call: TRBJ1-2
clone_size: NA
cdr3_aa: CASRPTGGNYGYTF
cdr3_nt: TGTGCCAGCAGACCCACAGGGGGAAACTATGGCTACACCTTC

d_call: NA
v_call: TRBV18
j_call: TRBJ2-7
clone_size: many
cdr3_aa: CASSPIARDEQYF
cdr3_nt: TGTGCCAGCTCACCAATAGCGAGGGACGAGCAGTACTTC

d_call: TRBD2
v_call: TRBV20-1
j_call: TRBJ2-1
clone_size: few
cdr3_aa: CSATVAGSYNEQFF
cdr3_nt: TGCAGTGCTACCGTAGCGGGCTCCTACAATGAGCAGTTCTTC

d_call: NA
v_call: TRBV28
j_call: TRBJ2-2
clone_size: many
cdr3_aa: CASSTLWELFF
cdr3_nt: TGTGCCAGCAGCACGCTGTGGGAGCTGTTTTTT

d_call: TRBD2
v_call: TRBV6-5
j_call: TRBJ2-3
clone_size: many
cdr3_aa: CASSYGTSGNMGDTQYF
cdr3_nt: TGTGCCAGCAGTTACGGGACTAGCGGGAACATGGGAGATACGCAGTATTTT

d_call: NA
v_call: TRBV5-5
j_call: TRBJ1-4
clone_size: NA
cdr3_aa: CASSLGGPGEKLFF
cdr3_nt: TGTGCCAGCAGCTTGGGGGGTCCCGGTGAAAAACTGTTTTTT

d_call: TRBD1
v_call: TRBV20-1
j_call: TRBJ1-1
clone_size: many
cdr3_aa: CSARQGAGGTEAFF
cdr3_nt: TGCAGTGCCAGGCAGGGGGCGGGAGGCACTGAAGCTTTCTTT

d_call: NA
v_call: TRBV28
j_call: TRBJ2-7
clone_size: few
cdr3_aa: CASGVGLSSYEQYF
cdr3_nt: TGTGCCAGCGGCGTGGGACTGAGCTCCTACGAGCAGTACTTC

d_call: TRBD1
v_call: TRBV27
j_call: TRBJ1-1
clone_size: NA
cdr3_aa: CASSLGYGQDEFEAFF
cdr3_nt: TGTGCCAGCAGTTTAGGGTACGGACAGGACGAATTTGAAGCTTTCTTT

d_call: NA
v_call: TRBV30
j_call: TRBJ2-5
clone_size: NA
cdr3_aa: CAWRIQETQYF
cdr3_nt: TGTGCCTGGAGGATACAAGAGACCCAGTACTTC

d_call: TRBD2
v_call: TRBV27
j_call: TRBJ2-1
clone_size: many
cdr3_aa: CASSLGRESIWEQFF
cdr3_nt: TGTGCCAGCAGTTTAGGGCGGGAGTCGATTTGGGAGCAGTTCTTC

d_call: TRBD1
v_call: TRBV5-1
j_call: TRBJ1-6
clone_size: NA
cdr3_aa: CASSGMTGNNSPLHF
cdr3_nt: TGCGCCAGCAGCGGGATGACAGGGAATAATTCACCCCTCCACTTT

d_call: NA
v_call: TRBV24-1
j_call: TRBJ2-1
clone_size: NA
cdr3_aa: CATSGQNEQFF
cdr3_nt: TGTGCCACCAGCGGACAGAATGAGCAGTTCTTC

d_call: NA
v_call: TRBV7-3
j_call: TRBJ2-7
clone_size: many
cdr3_aa: CASSTGPGALKQYF
cdr3_nt: TGTGCCAGCAGCACAGGACCGGGGGCCTTGAAGCAGTACTTC

d_call: TRBD2
v_call: TRBV20-1
j_call: TRBJ2-1
clone_size: many
cdr3_aa: CSARGLAGTYNEQFF
cdr3_nt: TGCAGTGCCAGGGGACTAGCGGGGACCTACAATGAGCAGTTCTTC

d_call: NA
v_call: TRBV28
j_call: TRBJ1-2
clone_size: many
cdr3_aa: CASSSTPLGYTF
cdr3_nt: TGTGCCAGCAGTTCTACCCCCTTGGGCTACACCTTC

d_call: NA
v_call: TRBV5-1
j_call: TRBJ2-1
clone_size: NA
cdr3_aa: CASSPGTRLGGLSYNEQFF
cdr3_nt: TGCGCCAGCAGCCCCGGAACTAGGCTAGGGGGGCTCTCCTACAATGAGCAGTTCTTC